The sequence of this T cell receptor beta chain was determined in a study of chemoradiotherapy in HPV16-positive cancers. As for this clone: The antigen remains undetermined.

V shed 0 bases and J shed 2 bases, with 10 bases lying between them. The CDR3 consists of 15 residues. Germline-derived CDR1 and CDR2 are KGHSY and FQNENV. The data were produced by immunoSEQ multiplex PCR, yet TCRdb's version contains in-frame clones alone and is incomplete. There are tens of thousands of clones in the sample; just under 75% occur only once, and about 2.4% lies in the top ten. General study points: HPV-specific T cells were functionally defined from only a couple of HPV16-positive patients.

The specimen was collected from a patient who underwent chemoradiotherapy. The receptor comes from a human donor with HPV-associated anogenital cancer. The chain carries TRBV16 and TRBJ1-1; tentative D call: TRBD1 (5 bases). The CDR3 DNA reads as TGTGCCAGCAGCCAATCGCGGGGGTATAACACTGAAGCTTTCTTT. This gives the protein CASSQSRGYNTEAFF. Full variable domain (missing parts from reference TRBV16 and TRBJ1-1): GEEVAQTPKHLVRGEGQKAKLYCAPIKGHSYVFWYQQVLKNEFKFLISFQNENVFDETGMPKERFSAKCLPNSPCSLEIQATKLEDSAVYFCASSQSRGYNTEAFFGQGTRLTVV.